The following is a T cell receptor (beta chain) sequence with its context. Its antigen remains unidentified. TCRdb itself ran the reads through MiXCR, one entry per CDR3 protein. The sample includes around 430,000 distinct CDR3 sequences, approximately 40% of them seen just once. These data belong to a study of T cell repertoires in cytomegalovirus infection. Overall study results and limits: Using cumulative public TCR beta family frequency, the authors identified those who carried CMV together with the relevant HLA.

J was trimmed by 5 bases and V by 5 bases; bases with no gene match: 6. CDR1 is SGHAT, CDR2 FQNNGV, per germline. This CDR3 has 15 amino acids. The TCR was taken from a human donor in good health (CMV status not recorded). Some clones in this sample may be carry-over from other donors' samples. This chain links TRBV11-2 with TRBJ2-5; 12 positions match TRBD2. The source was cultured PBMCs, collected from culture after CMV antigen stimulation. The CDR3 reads CASSPSGGEFETQYF. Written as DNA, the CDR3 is TGTGCCAGCAGCCCTAGCGGGGGGGAGTTCGAGACCCAGTACTTC. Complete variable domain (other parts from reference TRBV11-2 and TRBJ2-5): EAGVAQSPRYKIIEKRQSVAFWCNPISGHATLYWYQQILGQGPKLLIQFQNNGVVDDSQLPKDRFSAERLKGVDSTLKIQPAKLEDSAVYLCASSPSGGEFETQYFGPGTRLLVL.